The next 21 T cell receptor beta chains were all read from a single sample in a study of shared clonotypes between healthy human individuals. Data came from immunoSEQ multiplex PCR; TCRdb stores just in-frame clones and leaves some out. The top ten hold around 0.097% of the sample, which has roughly 590,000 clones, around 95% seen once. Selected positively for CCR7 and CD45RO-negative, naive CD8 cells excluded terminally differentiated effector memory CD45RA+ cells. The specimen was naive CD8+ T cells sorted from blood. All receptors come from a woman in her 30s in good health.

The chain is built from TRBV5-1 and TRBJ2-3, with D maybe TRBD2 (6 bases). This CDR3 has 15 residues. V was trimmed by 4 bases and J by 6 bases, leaving 18 bases between them. Per germline, CDR1 SGHRS and CDR2 YFSETQ. CDR3 amino acids: CASSPGLTTGDTQYF. CDR3 nucleotide sequence: TGCGCCAGCAGCCCGGGACTTACGACCGGTGATACGCAGTATTTT.

This clone was observed once. This chain connects TRBV18 to TRBJ1-4; weak D call: TRBD1 (5 bases). The CDR3 has 16 residues. The ends were cut back, 3 bases at V and 0 bases at J, with 11 bases in the middle. Germline CDR1 is KGHSH and CDR2 is LQKENI. The CDR3 is CASSPTEDATNEKLFF. The CDR3 DNA sequence: TGTGCCAGCTCACCGACAGAAGATGCAACTAATGAAAAACTGTTTTTT.

The rearrangement links TRBV7-9 to TRBJ2-1; 9 bases fit TRBD2. The CDR3 totals 15 residues. The germline V gene encodes CDR1 SEHNR and CDR2 FQNEAQ (reference sequence). Trimming removed 5 bases from V and 5 bases from J; junction bases left unmatched: 7. For the CDR3, the DNA is TGTGCCAGCAGCCATAGCGGGAGAGCCGACAATGAGCAGTTCTTC. This gives the protein CASSHSGRADNEQFF.

J is TRBJ2-2 and V is TRBV19; D is undetermined. Germline CDR1 reads LNHDA; CDR2 reads SQIVND (reference sequence). This CDR3 is built from 11 residues. V lost 5 bases to trimming and J lost 6 bases, with 4 bases between them. CDR3 DNA sequence: TGTGCCAGTAGTGGGCCCGGGGAGCTGTTTTTT. This codes for CASSGPGELFF.

CDR3 protein: CASSQGQGWDEQFF. Written as DNA, the CDR3 is TGCGCCAGCAGCCAAGGACAGGGATGGGATGAGCAGTTCTTC. J is TRBJ2-1 and V is TRBV4-1, with TRBD1 matching 7 bases. The CDR3 sequence is 14 residues long. Germline assignment: CDR1 MGHRA and CDR2 YSYEKL. With V trimmed by 1 base and J by 8 bases, 5 bases remained unmatched.

This clone was found once. This chain uses TRBV25-1 with TRBJ2-5; D uncertain. The DNA end is more similar to TRBJ2-7, so the J call may be wrong. Per germline, CDR1 MGHDK and CDR2 SYGVNS. The CDR3 is 11 amino acids. DNA for the CDR3: TGTGCCAGCAGTTCCGGCTACGAGCAGTACTTC. Translating it yields CASSSGYEQYF.

The chain uses TRBV21-1 and TRBJ1-4; the table gives TRBD1 as D, unverified against the DNA. TRBV21-1 is a pseudogene locus. The CDR3 spans 18 residues. The CDR3: CASSFTDRGLATNEKLFF. The DNA for the CDR3 is TGTGCCAGCAGCTTTACGGACAGGGGGCTTGCAACTAATGAAAAACTGTTTTTT.

This chain uses TRBV7-9 with TRBJ1-1, with D possibly TRBD1 on 6 matching bases. Germline-derived CDR1 and CDR2 are SEHNR and FQNEAQ (reference sequence). V lost 3 bases, J lost 6 bases, and 23 bases lay in between. This CDR3 region has 17 residues. The CDR3 reads CASSFAGARRLWAEAFF. DNA for the CDR3: TGTGCCAGCAGCTTCGCGGGGGCGCGGAGGCTGTGGGCTGAAGCTTTCTTT.

The chain employs TRBV2 and TRBJ2-7, with 10 bases aligning to TRBD1. The CDR3 contains 15 residues. V shed 5 bases, J shed 3 bases, and the junction held 7 bases outside the gene matches. CDR1 is SNHLY and CDR2 is FYNNEI in the germline V gene. Written as DNA, the CDR3 is TGTGCCAGCAGTCTACCGGGACAGGGGCACTACGAGCAGTACTTC. This sequence encodes CASSLPGQGHYEQYF.

The chain combines TRBV27 with TRBJ2-7; 8 positions match TRBD1. The V gene end was trimmed by 1 base and the J gene end by 2 bases; junction bases not matched to a gene: 4. CDR1 is MNHEY, CDR2 SMNVEV, per germline (reference sequence). This CDR3 has 15 amino acids. The CDR3 loop reads CASSLYRGNTYEQYF. CDR3 coding DNA: TGTGCCAGCAGTTTATACAGGGGGAATACCTACGAGCAGTACTTC.

The chain is built from TRBV5-8 and TRBJ2-1, with 7 bases matching TRBD2. The germline V gene encodes CDR1 SGHTS and CDR2 YDEGEE. With 4 bases clipped from V and 3 bases from J, the junction kept 4 bases outside the gene matches. The CDR3 contains 14 residues. The CDR3 protein is CASSPTSVYNEQFF. In DNA form, the CDR3 reads TGTGCCAGCAGCCCCACTAGCGTCTACAATGAGCAGTTCTTC.

The chain has TRBV19 and TRBJ2-7, with TRBD1 matching over 7 bases. Germline V CDR1 and CDR2: LNHDA, SQIVND (reference sequence). The trim removed 3 bases at V and 6 bases at J, leaving 11 bases unmatched. The CDR3 spans 15 residues. CDR3 coding DNA: TGTGCCAGTAGTATGGGAACCGGGACAGAGCTCGAGCAGTACTTC. It specifies CASSMGTGTELEQYF. The full variable domain, completed using reference TRBV19 and TRBJ2-7, is DGGITQSPKYLFRKEGQNVTLSCEQNLNHDAMYWYRQDPGQGLRLIYYSQIVNDFQKGDIAEGYSVSREKKESFPLTVTSAQKNPTAFYLCASSMGTGTELEQYFGPGTRLTVT.

The V call is TRBV11-2, the J call TRBJ2-7; D tentatively fits TRBD1 or TRBD2 (5 bases each). Germline loops: CDR1 SGHAT, CDR2 FQNNGV. V dropped 0 bases and J dropped 3 bases, with 9 bases sitting between them. The CDR3 runs to 14 residues. CDR3 in amino acids: CASSLELGDYEQYF. The CDR3 bases are TGTGCCAGCAGCTTAGAGCTGGGGGACTACGAGCAGTACTTC.

This chain links TRBV5-4 with TRBJ2-1; the match to TRBD1 covers 9 bases. Germline trimming cut 3 bases from V and 4 bases from J; bases unmatched to any gene: 5. Looked up from germline, CDR1 is SGHNT and CDR2 is YYREEE (reference sequence). CDR3 length equals 15 residues. Here the CDR3 DNA reads TGTGCCAGCAGCTACGGGACAGGGTCGTACAATGAGCAGTTCTTC. It codes for CASSYGTGSYNEQFF.

A note on this clone: The junction and the germline gene differ at one end; a read error may be behind it. V and J are TRBV28 and TRBJ2-5; D is unresolved. CDR3 size: 11 residues. Germline V gives CDR1 MDHEN, CDR2 SYDVKM. The CDR3: CASSLEDPKNF. The CDR3 nucleotides are TGTGCCAGCAGTTTAGAGGACCCCAAGAACTTC.

V is TRBV5-4 and J is TRBJ2-3; D is perhaps TRBD1 or TRBD2 (7 bases each). Germline values: CDR1 SGHNT, CDR2 YYREEE (reference sequence). The V end was cut by 1 base, the J end by 7 bases, with 22 bases between. The CDR3 consists of 17 residues. CDR3 region: CASSLLFGRGSGNTQYF. CDR3 sequence (DNA): TGTGCCAGCAGCTTGCTTTTCGGCAGGGGGAGCGGGAATACGCAGTATTTT.

Here the CDR3 DNA reads TGCGCCAGCAGCCAACGCGCCCAAGCGGGAGCTAGCACAGATACGCAGTATTTT. Amino acids: CASSQRAQAGASTDTQYF. The J gene is TRBJ2-3, the V gene TRBV4-1; 8 positions match TRBD2. The CDR3 is 18 residues long. Per germline, CDR1 MGHRA and CDR2 YSYEKL. The trim removed 2 bases at V and 0 bases at J, leaving 10 bases unmatched.

The chain carries TRBV19 and TRBJ1-2; tentatively, D is TRBD1 (5 bases). CDR1 is LNHDA and CDR2 is SQIVND in the germline V gene (reference sequence). V gave up 6 bases and J gave up 8 bases, with 25 bases separating them. This CDR3 region has 16 residues. The CDR3 region has the DNA TGTGCCAGTAGGGATGCCCTGGGACCGGTCTTAAACGGCTACACCTTC. This sequence encodes CASRDALGPVLNGYTF.

V usage is TRBV6-6 and J usage is TRBJ1-2, with 9 bases fitting TRBD1. The germline gives CDR1 MNHNY, CDR2 SVGAGI (reference sequence). This CDR3 region has 14 residues. After removal of 5 bases from V and 3 bases from J, the junction contained 4 bases not matched to a gene. CDR3 loop: CASSPGTGHYGYTF. CDR3 bases: TGTGCCAGCAGTCCCGGGACAGGGCACTATGGCTACACCTTC.

The V gene is TRBV7-9, the J gene TRBJ2-7, with a tentative D call TRBD1 (6 bases). Trimming stripped 6 bases from V and 2 bases from J, with 17 bases between. Germline CDR1 is SEHNR and CDR2 is FQNEAQ (reference sequence). This CDR3 has 15 residues. The CDR3 protein is CASSSMGADPYEQYF. In DNA form, the CDR3 reads TGTGCCAGCAGTTCTATGGGGGCGGACCCCTACGAGCAGTACTTC.

The chain combines TRBV2 with TRBJ2-7, with 7 bases aligning to TRBD1. CDR1 and CDR2 from the germline V gene are SNHLY and FYNNEI. The CDR3 length is 14 residues. V shed 5 bases, J shed 3 bases, and the junction held 7 bases outside the gene matches. CDR3 protein: CASSPGQHLYEQYF. Written as DNA, the CDR3 is TGTGCCAGCAGTCCGGGACAGCACCTCTACGAGCAGTACTTC.